The rows below give T cell receptor beta chains drawn from one sample of a study of shared clonotypes between healthy human individuals. Clones were read by immunoSEQ multiplex PCR, and TCRdb kept only the in-frame ones, dropping some. The sample gives approximately 2.1 million clones, 85% to 95% of which show up once; about 0.41% is in the top ten. Material for sequencing was naive CD4+ T cells from PBMCs. These receptors originate from a man younger than 35 in good health. Some clones in this sample may be carry-over from other donors' samples. CDR3s leave out the opening cysteine and the closing phenylalanine or tryptophan.

len	v_gene	j_gene	CDR3aa
14	TRBV28	TRBJ1-3	ASSLLLEGPGNTIY
15	TRBV19	TRBJ1-3	ASSQRRDSSSGNTIY
15	TRBV29-1	TRBJ2-1	SVEGLAAPYPYNEQF
11	TRBV28	TRBJ1-6	ASRSQVDSPLH
12	TRBV5-5	TRBJ2-5	ASSLRDRGETQY
15	TRBV28	TRBJ2-2	ASSPSLLSPNTGELF
15	TRBV14	TRBJ2-7	ASSQEGRTVPPYEQY
10	TRBV10-1	TRBJ2-1	ASSGDPSYRF
15	TRBV29-1	TRBJ1-1	SVDLQWELPPNTEAF
13	TRBV27	TRBJ1-1	ASSPPTGVNTEAF
12	TRBV5-1	TRBJ2-3	ASSLGDFPDTQY
13	TRBV5-1	TRBJ2-5	ASSGTSGGSETQY
12	TRBV15	TRBJ2-3	ATSRGEERDTQY
13	TRBV6-5	TRBJ1-4	ASSLERGRNEKLF
12	TRBV7-3	TRBJ2-7	ASRRQGFGYEQY
11	TRBV2	TRBJ2-1	AGGLDSHNEQF
13	TRBV14	TRBJ2-7	ASSRRLAGANEQY
12	TRBV5-6	TRBJ1-1	ASSWRGLGTEAF
14	TRBV27	TRBJ2-2	ASTLRTSVGGGELF
17	TRBV4-2	TRBJ1-3	ASSQEGLNRAQGGNTIY
14	TRBV25-1	TRBJ2-3	ASSVPWSTSTDTQY
12	TRBV6-5	TRBJ2-7	ASSTRPGGYEQY
12	TRBV7-3	TRBJ2-1	ASSLTASGNEQF
13	TRBV19	TRBJ1-5	ASSRAGSGNQPQH
13	TRBV7-9	TRBJ2-5	ASSLGTSGGETQY
10	TRBV7-9	TRBJ2-7	ASSISGYEQY
11	TRBV5-1	TRBJ1-2	ASSHRQGDGYT
12	TRBV7-9	TRBJ2-4	ASSSPRGGNIQY
17	TRBV10-2	TRBJ2-1	ASSRVPSGILSSYNEQF
13	TRBV5-1	TRBJ1-4	ASSLEGRSNEKLF
11	TRBV5-1	TRBJ1-2	ASSLGTGDGYT
11	TRBV4-1	TRBJ1-4	ASSLLRREKLF
12	TRBV7-9	TRBJ2-3	ASGLAGDTDTQY
11	TRBV11-3	TRBJ2-2	ASSPDHTGELF
13	TRBV4-1	TRBJ2-7	ASSQAGTGAYEQY
14	TRBV28	TRBJ2-3	ASSGSGWARADTQY
12	TRBV18	TRBJ2-7	ASSLNGQAYEQY
16	TRBV2	TRBJ2-1	ASSIKRGARVLYNEQF
12	TRBV2	TRBJ1-1	ASSGGRENTEAF
11	TRBV5-1	TRBJ1-6	ASSLAGRSPLH
13	TRBV19	TRBJ2-3	ASSIGPGSTDTQY
13	TRBV2	TRBJ2-2	ASFVDLAGAGELF
15	TRBV18	TRBJ2-6	ASSTGSVYSGANVLT
13	TRBV11-3	TRBJ2-2	ASSKLAGGTGELF
12	TRBV6-5	TRBJ2-3	ASTPDRGRNTQY
13	TRBV29-1	TRBJ1-2	SVEDRTGKFYGYT